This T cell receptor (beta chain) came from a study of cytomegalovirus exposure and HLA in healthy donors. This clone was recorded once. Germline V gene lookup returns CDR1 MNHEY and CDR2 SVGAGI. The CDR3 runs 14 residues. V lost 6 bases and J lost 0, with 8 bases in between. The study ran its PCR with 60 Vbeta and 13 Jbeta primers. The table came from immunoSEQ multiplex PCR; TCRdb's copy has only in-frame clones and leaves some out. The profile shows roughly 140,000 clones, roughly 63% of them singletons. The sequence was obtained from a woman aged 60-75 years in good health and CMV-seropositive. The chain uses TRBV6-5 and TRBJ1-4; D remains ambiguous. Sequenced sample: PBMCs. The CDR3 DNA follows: TGTGCCAGCAGCCCCGGTCCAACTAATGAAAAACTGTTTTTT. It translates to CASSPGPTNEKLFF.